Given below is one TCR beta chain in context. Antigen unknown. Per germline, CDR1 SGDLS and CDR2 YYNGEE. This CDR3 region has 15 residues. This sample is part of a study of T cells expressing NK-cell markers. Turning to the study itself: TCR beta repertoires came from sorted CD3+CD56+NKG2C+, CD3+CD56+NKG2C- and CD3+CD56-NKG2C+ T cells. Sequencing covered eight donors, seven HCMV-seropositive and one seronegative. Study-level results: The CD3+CD56-NKG2C+ fraction of a few donors was likewise dominated by these clonotypes. Of the CD8+ T cells in a handful of donors, roughly 1.0-7.0% belonged to dominant NKG2C+ clonotypes.

TCRdb processed the 5' RACE reads again and assigns one entry to each CDR3 protein, with no DNA. The clone table shows roughly 450,000 distinct CDR3 sequences, with the ten largest holding roughly 1.4%. This receptor was taken from a woman aged 50 to 65 in good health. The rearrangement uses TRBV9 and TRBJ2-7; lacking DNA, the TRBD2 call made by TCRdb goes unchecked. The sample comprised blood T cells: a sorted CD56 or NKG2C T cell subset, CD4+ or CD8+ T cells, or bulk PBMC T cells (not recorded which). CDR3 residues: CASSVGIAGRYEQYF.